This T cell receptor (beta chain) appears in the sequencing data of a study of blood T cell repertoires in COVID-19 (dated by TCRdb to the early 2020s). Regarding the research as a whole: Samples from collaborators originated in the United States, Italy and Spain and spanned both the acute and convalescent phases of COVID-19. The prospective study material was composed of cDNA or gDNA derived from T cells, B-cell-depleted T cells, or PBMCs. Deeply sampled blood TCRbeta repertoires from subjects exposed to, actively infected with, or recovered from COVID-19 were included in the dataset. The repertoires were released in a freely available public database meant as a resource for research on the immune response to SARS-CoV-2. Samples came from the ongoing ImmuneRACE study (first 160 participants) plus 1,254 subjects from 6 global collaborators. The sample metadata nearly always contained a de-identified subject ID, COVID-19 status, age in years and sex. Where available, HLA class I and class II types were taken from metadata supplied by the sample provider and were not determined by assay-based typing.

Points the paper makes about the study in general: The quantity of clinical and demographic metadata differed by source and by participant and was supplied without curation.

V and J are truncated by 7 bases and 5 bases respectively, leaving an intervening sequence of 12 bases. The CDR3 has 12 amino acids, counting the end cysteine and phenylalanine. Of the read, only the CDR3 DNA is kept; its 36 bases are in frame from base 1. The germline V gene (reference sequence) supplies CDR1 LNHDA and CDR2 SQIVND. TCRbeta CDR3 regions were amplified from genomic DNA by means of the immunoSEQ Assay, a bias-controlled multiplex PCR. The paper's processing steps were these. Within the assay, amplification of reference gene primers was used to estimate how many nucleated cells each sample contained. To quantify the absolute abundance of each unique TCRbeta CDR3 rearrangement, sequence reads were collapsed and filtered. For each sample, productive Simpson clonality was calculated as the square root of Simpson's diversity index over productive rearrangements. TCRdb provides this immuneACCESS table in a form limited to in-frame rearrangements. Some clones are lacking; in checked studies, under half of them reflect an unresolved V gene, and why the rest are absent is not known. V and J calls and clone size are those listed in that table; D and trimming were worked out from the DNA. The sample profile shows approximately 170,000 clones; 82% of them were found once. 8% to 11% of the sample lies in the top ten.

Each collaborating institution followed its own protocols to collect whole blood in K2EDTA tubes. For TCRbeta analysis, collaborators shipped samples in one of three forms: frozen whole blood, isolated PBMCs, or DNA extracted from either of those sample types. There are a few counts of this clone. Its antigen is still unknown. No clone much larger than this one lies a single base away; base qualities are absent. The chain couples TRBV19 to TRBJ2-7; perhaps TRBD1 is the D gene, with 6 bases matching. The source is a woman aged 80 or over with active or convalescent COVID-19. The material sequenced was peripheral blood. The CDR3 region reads CASINRVNEQYF. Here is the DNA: TGTGCCAGTATAAACAGGGTGAACGAGCAGTACTTC.